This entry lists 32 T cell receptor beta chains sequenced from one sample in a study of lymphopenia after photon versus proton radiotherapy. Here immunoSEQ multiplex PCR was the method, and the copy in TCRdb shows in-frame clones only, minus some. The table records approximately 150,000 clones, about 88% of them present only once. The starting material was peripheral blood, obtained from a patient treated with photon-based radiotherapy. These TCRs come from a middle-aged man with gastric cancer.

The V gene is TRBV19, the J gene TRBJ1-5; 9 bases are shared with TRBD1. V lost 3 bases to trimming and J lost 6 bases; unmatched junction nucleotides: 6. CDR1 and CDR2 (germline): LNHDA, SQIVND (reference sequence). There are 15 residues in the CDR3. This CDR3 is CASSIQQGAPQPQHF. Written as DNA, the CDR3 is TGTGCCAGTAGTATCCAACAGGGGGCGCCTCAGCCCCAGCATTTT.

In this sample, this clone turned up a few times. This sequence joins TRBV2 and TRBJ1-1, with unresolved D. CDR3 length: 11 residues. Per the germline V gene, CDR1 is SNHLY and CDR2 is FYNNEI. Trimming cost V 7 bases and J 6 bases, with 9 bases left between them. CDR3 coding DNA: TGTGCCAGCATCCCCCAAGCTGAAGCTTTCTTT. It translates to CASIPQAEAFF.

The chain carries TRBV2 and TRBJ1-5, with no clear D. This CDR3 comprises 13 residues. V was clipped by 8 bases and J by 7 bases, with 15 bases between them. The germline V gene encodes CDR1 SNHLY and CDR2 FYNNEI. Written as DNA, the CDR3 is TGTGCCAGCGACAAGGGTGCAGGACAGCCCCAGCATTTT. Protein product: CASDKGAGQPQHF.

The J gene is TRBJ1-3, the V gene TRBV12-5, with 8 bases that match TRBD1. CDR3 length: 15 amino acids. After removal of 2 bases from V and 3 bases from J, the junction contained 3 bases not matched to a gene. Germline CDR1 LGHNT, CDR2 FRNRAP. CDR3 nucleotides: TGTGCTAGTGGTTTGTTGACAGGGGTTGGAAACACCATATATTTT. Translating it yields CASGLLTGVGNTIYF.

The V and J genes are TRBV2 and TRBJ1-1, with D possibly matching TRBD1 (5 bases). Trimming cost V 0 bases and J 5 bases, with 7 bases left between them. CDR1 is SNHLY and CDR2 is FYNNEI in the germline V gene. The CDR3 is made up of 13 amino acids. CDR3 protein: CASSEAWGTEAFF. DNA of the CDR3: TGTGCCAGCAGTGAAGCCTGGGGGACTGAAGCTTTCTTT.

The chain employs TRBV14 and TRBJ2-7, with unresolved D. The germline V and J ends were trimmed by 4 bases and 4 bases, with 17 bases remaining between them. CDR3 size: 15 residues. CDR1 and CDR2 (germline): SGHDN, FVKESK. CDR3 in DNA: TGTGCCAGCAGCCCTCCCCATCTTCCGCCGTACGAGCAGTACTTC. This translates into CASSPPHLPPYEQYF.

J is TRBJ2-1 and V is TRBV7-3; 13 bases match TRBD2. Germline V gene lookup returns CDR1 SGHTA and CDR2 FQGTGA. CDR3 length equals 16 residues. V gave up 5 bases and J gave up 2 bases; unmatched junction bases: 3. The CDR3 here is CASSRTSGSPYNEQFF. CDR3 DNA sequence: TGTGCCAGCAGCCGGACTAGCGGGAGTCCCTACAATGAGCAGTTCTTC.

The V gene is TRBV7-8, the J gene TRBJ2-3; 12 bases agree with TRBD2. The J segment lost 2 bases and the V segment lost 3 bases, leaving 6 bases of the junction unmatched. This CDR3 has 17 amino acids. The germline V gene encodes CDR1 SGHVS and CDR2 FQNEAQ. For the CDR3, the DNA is TGTGCCAGCAGCTTTGGCAGGACTAGCGGGATCACAGATACGCAGTATTTT. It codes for CASSFGRTSGITDTQYF. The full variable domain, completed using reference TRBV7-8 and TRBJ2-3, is GAGVSQSPRYKVAKRGQDVALRCDPISGHVSLFWYQQALGQGPEFLTYFQNEAQLDKSGLPSDRFFAERPEGSVSTLKIQRTQQEDSAVYLCASSFGRTSGITDTQYFGPGTRLTVL.

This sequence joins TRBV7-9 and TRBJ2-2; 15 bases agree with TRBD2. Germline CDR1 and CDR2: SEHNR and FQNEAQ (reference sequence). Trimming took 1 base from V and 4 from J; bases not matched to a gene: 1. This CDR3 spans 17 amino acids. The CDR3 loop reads CASSLGGLAGGTGELFF. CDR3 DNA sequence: TGTGCCAGCAGCTTAGGGGGACTAGCGGGAGGCACCGGGGAGCTGTTTTTT.

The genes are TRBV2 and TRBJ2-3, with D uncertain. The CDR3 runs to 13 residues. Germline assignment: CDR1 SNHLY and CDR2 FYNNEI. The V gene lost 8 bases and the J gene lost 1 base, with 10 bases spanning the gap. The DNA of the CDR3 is TGTGCCAGCTTTCGGGTTCGCACAGATACGCAGTATTTT. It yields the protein CASFRVRTDTQYF.

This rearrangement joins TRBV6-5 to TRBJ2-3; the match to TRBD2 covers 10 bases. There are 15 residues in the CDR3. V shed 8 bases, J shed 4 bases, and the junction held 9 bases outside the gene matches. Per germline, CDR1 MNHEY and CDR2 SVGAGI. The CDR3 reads CASSAYSGRSDTQYF. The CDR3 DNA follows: TGTGCCAGCTCCGCTTATAGCGGGAGGTCAGATACGCAGTATTTT.

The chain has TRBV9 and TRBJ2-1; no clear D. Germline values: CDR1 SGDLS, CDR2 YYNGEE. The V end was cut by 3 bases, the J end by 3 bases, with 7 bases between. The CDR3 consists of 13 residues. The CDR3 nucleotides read TGTGCCAGCAGCGCCCCCCGCTACAATGAGCAGTTCTTC. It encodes CASSAPRYNEQFF. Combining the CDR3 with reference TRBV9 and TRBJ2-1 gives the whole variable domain DSGVTQTPKHLITATGQRVTLRCSPRSGDLSVYWYQQSLDQGLQFLIQYYNGEERAKGNILERFSAQQFPDLHSELNLSSLELGDSALYFCASSAPRYNEQFFGPGTRLTVL.

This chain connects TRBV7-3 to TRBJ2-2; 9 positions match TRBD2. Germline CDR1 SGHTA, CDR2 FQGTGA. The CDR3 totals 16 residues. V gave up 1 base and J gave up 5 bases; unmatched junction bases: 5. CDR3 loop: CASSLIAGVGTGELFF. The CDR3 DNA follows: TGTGCCAGCAGCTTAATAGCGGGAGTTGGTACCGGGGAGCTGTTTTTT.

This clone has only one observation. CDR3 region: CASSRTGTSITDTQYF. DNA of the CDR3: TGCGCCAGCAGCCGAACCGGGACTAGTATCACAGATACGCAGTATTTT. The V and J genes are TRBV5-1 and TRBJ2-3; 8 bases are a match to TRBD2. Germline loops: CDR1 SGHRS, CDR2 YFSETQ. The CDR3 is made up of 16 amino acids. J lost 2 bases, V lost 4 bases, and 9 bases had no gene match. The full variable domain, its missing parts supplied by reference TRBV5-1 and TRBJ2-3, is KAGVTQTPRYLIKTRGQQVTLSCSPISGHRSVSWYQQTPGQGLQFLFEYFSETQRNKGNFPGRFSGRQFSNSRSEMNVSTLELGDSALYLCASSRTGTSITDTQYFGPGTRLTVL.

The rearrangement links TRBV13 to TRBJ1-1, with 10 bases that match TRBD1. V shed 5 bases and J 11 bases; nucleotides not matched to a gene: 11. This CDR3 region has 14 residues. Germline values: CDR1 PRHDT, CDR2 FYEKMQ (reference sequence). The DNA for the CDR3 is TGTGCCAGCAGCCGCGCGTCCGGGACAGGGGTGGCTTTCTTT. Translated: CASSRASGTGVAFF.

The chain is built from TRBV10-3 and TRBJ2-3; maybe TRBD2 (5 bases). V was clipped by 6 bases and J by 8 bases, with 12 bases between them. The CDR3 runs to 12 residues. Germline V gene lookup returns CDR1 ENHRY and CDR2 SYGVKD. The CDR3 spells CAISEVEGTQYF. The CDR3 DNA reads TGTGCCATCAGCGAGGTAGAGGGTACGCAGTATTTT.

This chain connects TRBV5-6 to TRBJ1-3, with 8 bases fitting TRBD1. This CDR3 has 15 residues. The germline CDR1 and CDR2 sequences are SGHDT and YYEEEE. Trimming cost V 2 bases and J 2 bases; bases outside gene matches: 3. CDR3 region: CASSFSDRAGNTIYF. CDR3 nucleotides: TGTGCCAGCAGCTTCTCGGACAGGGCTGGAAACACCATATATTTT.

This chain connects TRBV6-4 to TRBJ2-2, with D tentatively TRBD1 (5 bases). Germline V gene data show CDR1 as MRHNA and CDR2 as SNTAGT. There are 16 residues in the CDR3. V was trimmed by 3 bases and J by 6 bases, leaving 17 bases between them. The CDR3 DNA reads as TGTGCCAGCAGTGATGGGGATGCGCAGGGTCCCGGGGAGCTGTTTTTT. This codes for CASSDGDAQGPGELFF.

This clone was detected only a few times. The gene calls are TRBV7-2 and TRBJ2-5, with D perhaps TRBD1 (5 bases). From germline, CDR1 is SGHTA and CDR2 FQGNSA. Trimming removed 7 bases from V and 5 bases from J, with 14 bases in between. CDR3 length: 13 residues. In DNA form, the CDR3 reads TGTGCCAGCACCCCTAGTGGGGCGGAGACCCAGTACTTC. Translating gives CASTPSGAETQYF.

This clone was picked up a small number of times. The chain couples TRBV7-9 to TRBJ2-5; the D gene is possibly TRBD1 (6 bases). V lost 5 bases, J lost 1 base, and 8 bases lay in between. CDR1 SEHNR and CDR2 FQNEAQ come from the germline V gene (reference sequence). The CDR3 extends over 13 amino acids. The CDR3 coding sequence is TGTGCCAGCAGCCGGACAGTCCAAGAGACCCAGTACTTC. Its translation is CASSRTVQETQYF.

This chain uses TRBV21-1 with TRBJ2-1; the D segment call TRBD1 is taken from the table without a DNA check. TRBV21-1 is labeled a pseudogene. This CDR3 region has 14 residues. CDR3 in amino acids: CASSGRTGQNEQFF. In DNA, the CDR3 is TGTGCCAGCAGCGGACGGACAGGGCAGAATGAGCAGTTCTTC.

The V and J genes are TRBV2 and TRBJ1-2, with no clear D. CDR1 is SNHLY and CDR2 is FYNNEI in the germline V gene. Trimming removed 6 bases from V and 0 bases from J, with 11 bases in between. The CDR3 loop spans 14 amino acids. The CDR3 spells CASRPGRTNYGYTF. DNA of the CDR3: TGTGCCAGCAGGCCTGGACGGACTAACTATGGCTACACCTTC.

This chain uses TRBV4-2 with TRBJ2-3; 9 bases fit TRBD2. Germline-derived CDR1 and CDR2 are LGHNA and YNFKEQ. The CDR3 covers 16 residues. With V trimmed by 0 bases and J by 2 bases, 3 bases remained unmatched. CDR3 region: CASSQEPSGTTDTQYF. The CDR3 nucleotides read TGTGCCAGCAGCCAAGAGCCTAGCGGGACCACAGATACGCAGTATTTT.

The chain's CDR3 is CASSSGQTNTEAFF. CDR3 DNA sequence: TGTGCCAGCAGCTCGGGACAGACGAACACTGAAGCTTTCTTT. The V and J genes are TRBV5-4 and TRBJ1-1; 7 bases line up with TRBD1. J gave up 1 base and V 3 bases, and 3 bases lay outside the gene matches. This CDR3 has 14 amino acids. From germline, CDR1 is SGHNT and CDR2 YYREEE (reference sequence).

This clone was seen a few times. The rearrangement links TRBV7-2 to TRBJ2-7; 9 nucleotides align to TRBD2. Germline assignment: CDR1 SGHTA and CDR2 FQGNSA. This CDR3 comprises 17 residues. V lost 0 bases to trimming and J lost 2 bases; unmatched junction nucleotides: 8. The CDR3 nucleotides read TGTGCCAGCAGCTTAGCAAGGACTAGCGAGATTCCCTACGAGCAGTACTTC. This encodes CASSLARTSEIPYEQYF.

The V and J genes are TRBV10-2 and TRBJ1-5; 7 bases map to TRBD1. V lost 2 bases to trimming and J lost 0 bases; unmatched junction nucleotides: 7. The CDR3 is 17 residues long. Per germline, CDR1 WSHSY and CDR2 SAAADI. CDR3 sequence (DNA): TGCGCCAGCAGTGAGGGACAGGATTTTTATAGCAATCAGCCCCAGCATTTT. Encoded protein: CASSEGQDFYSNQPQHF.

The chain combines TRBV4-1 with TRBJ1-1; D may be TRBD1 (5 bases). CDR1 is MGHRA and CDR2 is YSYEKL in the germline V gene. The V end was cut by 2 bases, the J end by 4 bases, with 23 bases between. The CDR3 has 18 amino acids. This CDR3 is CASSQTMLGPGGTTEAFF. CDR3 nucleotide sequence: TGCGCCAGCAGCCAAACTATGCTGGGGCCAGGCGGGACCACTGAAGCTTTCTTT.

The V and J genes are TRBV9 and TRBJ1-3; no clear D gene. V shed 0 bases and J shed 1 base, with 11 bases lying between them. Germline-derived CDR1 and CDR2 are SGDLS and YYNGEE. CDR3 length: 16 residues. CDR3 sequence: CASSVGETESGNTIYF. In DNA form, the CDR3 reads TGTGCCAGCAGCGTAGGAGAAACAGAATCTGGAAACACCATATATTTT. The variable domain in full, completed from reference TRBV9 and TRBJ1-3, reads DSGVTQTPKHLITATGQRVTLRCSPRSGDLSVYWYQQSLDQGLQFLIQYYNGEERAKGNILERFSAQQFPDLHSELNLSSLELGDSALYFCASSVGETESGNTIYFGEGSWLTVV.

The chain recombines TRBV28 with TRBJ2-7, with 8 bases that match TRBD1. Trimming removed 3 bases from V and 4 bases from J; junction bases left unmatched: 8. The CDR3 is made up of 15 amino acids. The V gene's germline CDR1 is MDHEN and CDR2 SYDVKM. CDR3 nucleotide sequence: TGTGCCAGCAGTTTGGGGGGACAGGTCCCGTACGAGCAGTACTTC. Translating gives CASSLGGQVPYEQYF. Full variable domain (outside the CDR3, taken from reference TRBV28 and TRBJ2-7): DVKVTQSSRYLVKRTGEKVFLECVQDMDHENMFWYRQDPGLGLRLIYFSYDVKMKEKGDIPEGYSVSREKKERFSLILESASTNQTSMYLCASSLGGQVPYEQYFGPGTRLTVT.

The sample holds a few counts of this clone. CDR3 nucleotide sequence: TGTGCCAGCAGCGATGAACTAGAGGACACCGGGGAGCTGTTTTTT. This translates into CASSDELEDTGELFF. The chain combines TRBV7-8 with TRBJ2-2, with D tentatively TRBD2 (5 bases). The CDR3 is 15 residues long. The germline V and J ends were trimmed by 5 bases and 3 bases, with 13 bases remaining between them. The germline V gene encodes CDR1 SGHVS and CDR2 FQNEAQ.

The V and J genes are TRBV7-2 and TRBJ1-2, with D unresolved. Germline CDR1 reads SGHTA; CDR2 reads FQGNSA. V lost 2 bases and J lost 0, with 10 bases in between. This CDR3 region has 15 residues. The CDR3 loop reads CASSLSGEANYGYTF. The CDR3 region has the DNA TGTGCCAGCAGCTTATCCGGGGAAGCTAACTATGGCTACACCTTC.

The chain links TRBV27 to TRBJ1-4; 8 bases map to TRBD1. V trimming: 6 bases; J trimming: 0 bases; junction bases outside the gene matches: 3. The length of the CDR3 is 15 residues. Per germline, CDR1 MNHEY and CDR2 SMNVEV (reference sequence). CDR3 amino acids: CASRDRGPTNEKLFF. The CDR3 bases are TGTGCCAGCAGAGACAGGGGCCCAACTAATGAAAAACTGTTTTTT.